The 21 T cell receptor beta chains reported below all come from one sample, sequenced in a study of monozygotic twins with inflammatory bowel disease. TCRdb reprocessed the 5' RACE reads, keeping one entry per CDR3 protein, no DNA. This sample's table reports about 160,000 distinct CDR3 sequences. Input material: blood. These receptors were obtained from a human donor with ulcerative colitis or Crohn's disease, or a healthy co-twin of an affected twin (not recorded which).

CDR3 loop: CASSHWALSDTQYF. This chain joins TRBV6-6 and TRBJ2-3; absent DNA, TCRdb's TRBD2 call cannot be checked. CDR3 length: 14 residues. Germline CDR1 MNHNY, CDR2 SVGAGI (reference sequence).

The CDR3 loop is CSASYSYGYTF. The rearrangement uses TRBV20-1 and TRBJ1-2. The CDR3 runs to 11 residues. Germline V gene lookup returns CDR1 DFQATT and CDR2 SNEGSKA (reference sequence).

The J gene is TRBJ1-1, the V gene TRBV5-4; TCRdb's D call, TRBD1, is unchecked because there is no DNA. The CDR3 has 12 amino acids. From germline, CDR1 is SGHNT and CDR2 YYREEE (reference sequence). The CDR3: CASISGTGMAFF.

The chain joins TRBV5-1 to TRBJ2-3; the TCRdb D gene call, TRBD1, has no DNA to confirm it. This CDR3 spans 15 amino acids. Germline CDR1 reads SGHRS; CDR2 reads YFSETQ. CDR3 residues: CASSLETGPGDTQYF.

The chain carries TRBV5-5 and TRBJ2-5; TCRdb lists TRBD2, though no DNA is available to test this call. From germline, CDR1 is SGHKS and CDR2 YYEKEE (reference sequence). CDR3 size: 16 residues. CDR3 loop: CASSLAPSGGQETQYF.

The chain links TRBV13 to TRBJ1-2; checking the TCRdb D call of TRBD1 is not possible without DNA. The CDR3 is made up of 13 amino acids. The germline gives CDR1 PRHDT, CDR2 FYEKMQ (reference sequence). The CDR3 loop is CASSLQGGYGYTF.

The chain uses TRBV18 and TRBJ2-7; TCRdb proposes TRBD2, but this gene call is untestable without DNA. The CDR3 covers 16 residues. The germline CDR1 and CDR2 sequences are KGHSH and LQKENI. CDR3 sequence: CASSPPVAGGTYEQYF.

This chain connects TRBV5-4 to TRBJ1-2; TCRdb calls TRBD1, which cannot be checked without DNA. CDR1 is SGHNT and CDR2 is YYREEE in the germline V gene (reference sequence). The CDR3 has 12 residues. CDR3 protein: CASSPRGLGYTF.

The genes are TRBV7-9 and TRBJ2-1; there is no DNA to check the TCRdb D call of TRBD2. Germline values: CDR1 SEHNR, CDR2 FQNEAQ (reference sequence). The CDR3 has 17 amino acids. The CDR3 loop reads CASSPRTSGDVYNEQFF.

CDR3 loop: CASSALTGRNQPQHF. This chain links TRBV6-1 with TRBJ1-5; checking the TCRdb D call of TRBD1 is not possible without DNA. Germline CDR1 MNHNS, CDR2 SASEGT. The CDR3 contains 15 residues.

CDR3 amino acids: CASRGNTVNTGELFF. The chain links TRBV5-1 to TRBJ2-2. The CDR3 has 15 amino acids. Germline CDR1 and CDR2: SGHRS and YFSETQ.

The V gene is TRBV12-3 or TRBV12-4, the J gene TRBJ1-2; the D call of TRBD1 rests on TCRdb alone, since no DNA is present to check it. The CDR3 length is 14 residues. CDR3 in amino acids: CASSMSGDGYGYTF.

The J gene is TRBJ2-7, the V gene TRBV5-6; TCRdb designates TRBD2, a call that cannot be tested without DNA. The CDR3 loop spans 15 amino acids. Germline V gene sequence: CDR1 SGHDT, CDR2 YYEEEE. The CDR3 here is CASSATSGLGYEQYF.

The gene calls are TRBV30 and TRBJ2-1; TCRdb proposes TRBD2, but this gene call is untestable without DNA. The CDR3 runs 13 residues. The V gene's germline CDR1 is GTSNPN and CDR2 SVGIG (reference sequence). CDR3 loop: CAWEREGQWEQFF.

CDR3 region: CASSPGGGIQYF. The V and J genes are TRBV4-1 and TRBJ2-4; the TCRdb call, TRBD2, lacks DNA for checking. This CDR3 has 12 amino acids. Germline V gene data show CDR1 as MGHRA and CDR2 as YSYEKL.

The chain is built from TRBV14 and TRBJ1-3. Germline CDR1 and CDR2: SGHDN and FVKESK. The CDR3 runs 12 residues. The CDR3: CASSPLGNTIYF.

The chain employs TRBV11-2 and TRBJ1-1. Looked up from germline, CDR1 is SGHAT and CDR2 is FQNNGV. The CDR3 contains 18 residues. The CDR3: CASSLGQTRRGSNTEAFF.

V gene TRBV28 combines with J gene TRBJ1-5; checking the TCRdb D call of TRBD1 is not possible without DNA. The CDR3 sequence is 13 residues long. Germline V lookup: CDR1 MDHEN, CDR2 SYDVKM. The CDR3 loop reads CASSLQGVQPQHF.

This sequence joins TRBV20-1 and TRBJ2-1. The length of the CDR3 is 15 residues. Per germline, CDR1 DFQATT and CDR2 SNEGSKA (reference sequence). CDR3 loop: CSARVLAGAPNEQFF.

The CDR3 here is CSAGTNSGYTF. The rearrangement joins TRBV20-1 to TRBJ1-2; TCRdb selects TRBD1, and the lack of DNA leaves this call unchecked. There are 11 residues in the CDR3. CDR1 and CDR2 from the germline V gene are DFQATT and SNEGSKA (reference sequence).

The CDR3 loop reads CASSRPGTGGVMGNEQFF. The V and J genes are TRBV6-5 and TRBJ2-1; absent DNA, TCRdb's TRBD1 call cannot be checked. The CDR3 extends over 18 amino acids. Germline CDR1 MNHEY, CDR2 SVGAGI.